Listed below are T cell receptor beta chains from one sample, sequenced in a study of cytomegalovirus exposure and HLA in healthy donors. TCRdb's copy holds only in-frame clones and misses some; the assay was immunoSEQ multiplex PCR. The data contain approximately 86,000 clones, roughly 70% of them singletons. Sample: PBMCs. The receptors derive from a man between 35 and 55 years old in good health and CMV-seronegative. CDR3s include the opening cysteine and the closing phenylalanine or tryptophan. Fields, in order: D gene, J gene, clone size, V gene, CDR3 DNA, CDR3 protein. The D gene is left open where the match is weak. Where a row states a size, it is once, few, many or the class of an expanded clone; other rows omit it.

D: -; J: TRBJ1-2; size: once; V: TRBV25-1; DNA: TGTGCCAGCAGTGAATCCGTTACAAGAGGCTACACCTTC; CDR3: CASSESVTRGYTF
D: TRBD1; J: TRBJ1-6; size: -; V: TRBV28; DNA: TGTGCCAGCAGCGGACAGGGGGCCCCCCTACTCATTTATAATTCACCCCTCCACTTT; CDR3: CASSGQGAPLLIYNSPLHF
D: -; J: TRBJ2-3; size: once; V: TRBV7-3; DNA: TGTGCCAGCAGCTTGAGGGAAGGGGATACGCAGTATTTT; CDR3: CASSLREGDTQYF
D: -; J: TRBJ1-2; size: few; V: TRBV5-1; DNA: TGCGCCAGCAGCTTGCTCCTAACAGGGCGCAACTATGGCTACACCTTC; CDR3: CASSLLLTGRNYGYTF
D: -; J: TRBJ2-7; size: -; V: TRBV7-2; DNA: TGTGCCAGCAGCGTGACAGTACTCTACGAGCAGTACTTC; CDR3: CASSVTVLYEQYF
D: -; J: TRBJ1-4; size: -; V: TRBV27; DNA: TGTGCCAGCAGTTTTATAGCAACTAATGAAAAACTGTTTTTT; CDR3: CASSFIATNEKLFF
D: TRBD1; J: TRBJ1-1; size: -; V: TRBV27; DNA: TGTGCCAGCAGTTTCGGACAGGGCTGGACTGAAGCTTTCTTT; CDR3: CASSFGQGWTEAFF
D: -; J: TRBJ1-4; size: -; V: TRBV5-1; DNA: TGCGCCAGCCAGACGGGTCAGGGAGGTGAAAAACTGTTTTTT; CDR3: CASQTGQGGEKLFF
D: -; J: TRBJ2-7; size: -; V: TRBV28; DNA: TGTGCCAGCAGTCCGTCTAGTCCTTCCTACGAGCAGTACTTC; CDR3: CASSPSSPSYEQYF
D: -; J: TRBJ1-3; size: -; V: TRBV2; DNA: TGTGCCAGCGGAGGAGGGAGCTCTGGAAACACCATATATTTT; CDR3: CASGGGSSGNTIYF
D: TRBD1; J: TRBJ1-3; size: -; V: TRBV7-9; DNA: TGTGCCAGCAGCCAACGACAGGGCGCTGGAAACACCATATATTTT; CDR3: CASSQRQGAGNTIYF
D: -; J: TRBJ2-3; size: -; V: TRBV2; DNA: TGTGCCAGCAGTCGACTTAGCCCGGGGAATGCAGATACGCAGTATTTT; CDR3: CASSRLSPGNADTQYF
D: TRBD2; J: TRBJ2-5; size: -; V: TRBV9; DNA: TGTGCCAGCAGCGGGAGCGGGGTACCGTGGCAAGAGACCCAGTACTTC; CDR3: CASSGSGVPWQETQYF
D: TRBD1; J: TRBJ1-5; size: -; V: TRBV6-4; DNA: TGTGCCAGCAGTGACTCTACAGGGGTTCAGCCCCAGCATTTT; CDR3: CASSDSTGVQPQHF
D: TRBD1; J: TRBJ1-2; size: -; V: TRBV6-5; DNA: TGTGCCAGCACCGATGGACAGGGTAGGGTTGGCTACACCTTC; CDR3: CASTDGQGRVGYTF
D: -; J: TRBJ1-3; size: once; V: TRBV7-9; DNA: TGTGCCAGCAGCTTAAACGGGGATTCTGGAAACACCATATATTTT; CDR3: CASSLNGDSGNTIYF
D: -; J: TRBJ2-5; size: -; V: TRBV15; DNA: TGTGCCACCAGCAGGGGACTCGCGGAAGAGACCCAGTACTTC; CDR3: CATSRGLAEETQYF
D: -; J: TRBJ2-7; size: few; V: TRBV6-5; DNA: TGTGCCAGCAGTTACTCGAACGGCCTAGGGGTGCAGTACTTC; CDR3: CASSYSNGLGVQYF
D: -; J: TRBJ2-2; size: -; V: TRBV6-5; DNA: TGTGCCGGTGGGGCGGGGCTCGCGGGGACCGGGGAGCTGTTTTTT; CDR3: CAGGAGLAGTGELFF
D: -; J: TRBJ1-5; size: -; V: TRBV19; DNA: TGTGCCAGTAGTACTGACAGCTCTTTTCAGCCCCAGCATTTT; CDR3: CASSTDSSFQPQHF
D: -; J: TRBJ1-4; size: -; V: TRBV7-2; DNA: TGTGCCAGCAGCTCCGCGGCAGAAAGTAATGAAAAACTGTTTTTT; CDR3: CASSSAAESNEKLFF
D: -; J: TRBJ2-7; size: once; V: TRBV28; DNA: TGTGCCAGCACCCCAGGGGGGAATGGGTACGAGCAGTACTTC; CDR3: CASTPGGNGYEQYF